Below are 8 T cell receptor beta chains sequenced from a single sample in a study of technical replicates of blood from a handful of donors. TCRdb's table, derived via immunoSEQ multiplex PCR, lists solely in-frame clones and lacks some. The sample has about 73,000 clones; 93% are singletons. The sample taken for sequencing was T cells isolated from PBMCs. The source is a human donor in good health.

CDR3 sequence reads: CASSLERQGGNTIYF. CDR3 in DNA: TGTGCCAGCAGCTTGGAGAGACAGGGGGGAAACACCATATATTTT. The V and J genes are TRBV7-9 and TRBJ1-3, with TRBD1 matching 8 bases. Germline loops: CDR1 SEHNR, CDR2 FQNEAQ (reference sequence). This CDR3 contains 15 residues. After removal of 3 bases from V and 4 bases from J, the junction contained 5 bases not matched to a gene. Drawing the rest from reference TRBV7-9 and TRBJ1-3, the complete variable domain is DTGVSQNPRHKITKRGQNVTFRCDPISEHNRLYWYRQTLGQGPEFLTYFQNEAQLEKSRLLSDRFSAERPKGSFSTLEIQRTEQGDSAMYLCASSLERQGGNTIYFGEGSWLTVV.

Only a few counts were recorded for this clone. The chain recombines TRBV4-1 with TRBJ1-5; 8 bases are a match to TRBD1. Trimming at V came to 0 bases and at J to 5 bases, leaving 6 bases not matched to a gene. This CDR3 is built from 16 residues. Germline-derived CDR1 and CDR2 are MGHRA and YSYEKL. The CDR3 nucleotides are TGCGCCAGCAGCCAAGATGAAGGACAGGGTTATCAGCCCCAGCATTTT. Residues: CASSQDEGQGYQPQHF.

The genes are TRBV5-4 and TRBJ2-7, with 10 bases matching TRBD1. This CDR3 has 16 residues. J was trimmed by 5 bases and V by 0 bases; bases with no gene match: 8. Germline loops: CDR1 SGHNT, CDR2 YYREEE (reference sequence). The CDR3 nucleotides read TGTGCCAGCAGCTTGGGTACGAGACAGGGGGCCCACGAGCAGTACTTC. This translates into CASSLGTRQGAHEQYF. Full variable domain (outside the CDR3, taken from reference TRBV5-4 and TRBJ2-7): ETGVTQSPTHLIKTRGQQVTLRCSSQSGHNTVSWYQQALGQGPQFIFQYYREEENGRGNFPPRFSGLQFPNYSSELNVNALELDDSALYLCASSLGTRQGAHEQYFGPGTRLTVT.

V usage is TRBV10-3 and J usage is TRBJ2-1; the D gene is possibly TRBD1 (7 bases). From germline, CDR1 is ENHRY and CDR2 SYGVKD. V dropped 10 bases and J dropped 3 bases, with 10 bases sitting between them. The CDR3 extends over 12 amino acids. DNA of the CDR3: TGTGCCACGCGGGACAGCTACAATGAGCAGTTCTTC. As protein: CATRDSYNEQFF.

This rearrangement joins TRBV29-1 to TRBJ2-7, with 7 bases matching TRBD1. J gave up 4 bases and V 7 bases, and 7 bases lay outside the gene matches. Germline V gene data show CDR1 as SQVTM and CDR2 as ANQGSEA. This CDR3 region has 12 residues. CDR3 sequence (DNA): TGCAGCGCCGGGACAGACCCTTACGAGCAGTACTTC. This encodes CSAGTDPYEQYF.

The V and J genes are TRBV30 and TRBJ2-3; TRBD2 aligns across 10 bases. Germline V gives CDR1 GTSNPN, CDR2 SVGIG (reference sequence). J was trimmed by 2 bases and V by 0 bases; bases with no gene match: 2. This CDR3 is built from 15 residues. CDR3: CAWSVGLADTDTQYF. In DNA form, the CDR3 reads TGTGCCTGGAGTGTAGGACTAGCGGACACAGATACGCAGTATTTT. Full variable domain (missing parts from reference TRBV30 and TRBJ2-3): SQTIHQWPATLVQPVGSPLSLECTVEGTSNPNLYWYRQAAGRGLQLLFYSVGIGQISSEVPQNLSASRPQDRQFILSSKKLLLSDSGFYLCAWSVGLADTDTQYFGPGTRLTVL.

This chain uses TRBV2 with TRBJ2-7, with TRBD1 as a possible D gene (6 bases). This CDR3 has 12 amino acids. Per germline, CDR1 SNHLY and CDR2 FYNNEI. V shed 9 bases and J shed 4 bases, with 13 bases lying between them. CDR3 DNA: TGTGCCAGTGCGACAGGAACTTACGAGCAGTACTTC. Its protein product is CASATGTYEQYF.

The CDR3 DNA follows: TGTGCCAGTAGTGTCCTGCGGGGCAATCAGCCCCAGCATTTT. Protein sequence: CASSVLRGNQPQHF. The rearrangement joins TRBV19 to TRBJ1-5; no clear D gene. The V end was cut by 5 bases, the J end by 2 bases, with 10 bases between. Germline V gene sequence: CDR1 LNHDA, CDR2 SQIVND (reference sequence). This CDR3 contains 14 residues.